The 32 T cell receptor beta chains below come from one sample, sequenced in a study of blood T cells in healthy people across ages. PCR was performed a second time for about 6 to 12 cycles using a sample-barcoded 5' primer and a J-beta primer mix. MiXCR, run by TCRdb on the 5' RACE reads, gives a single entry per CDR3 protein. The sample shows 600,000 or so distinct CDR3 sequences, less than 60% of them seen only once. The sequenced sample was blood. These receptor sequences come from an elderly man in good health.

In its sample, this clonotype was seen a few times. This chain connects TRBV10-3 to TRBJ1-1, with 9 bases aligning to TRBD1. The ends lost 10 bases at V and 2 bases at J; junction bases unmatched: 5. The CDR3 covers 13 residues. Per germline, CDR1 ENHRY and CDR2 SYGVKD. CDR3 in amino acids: CATQGQGNTEAFF. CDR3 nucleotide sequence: TGTGCCACCCAGGGACAGGGCAACACTGAAGCTTTCTTT.

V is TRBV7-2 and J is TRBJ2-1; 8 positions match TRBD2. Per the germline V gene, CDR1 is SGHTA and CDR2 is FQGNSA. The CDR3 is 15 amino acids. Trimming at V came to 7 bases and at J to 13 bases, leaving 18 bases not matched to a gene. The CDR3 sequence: CASTDRAAGDETQFF. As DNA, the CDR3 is TGTGCCAGCACCGACCGTGCAGCGGGAGATGAGACCCAGTTCTTC.

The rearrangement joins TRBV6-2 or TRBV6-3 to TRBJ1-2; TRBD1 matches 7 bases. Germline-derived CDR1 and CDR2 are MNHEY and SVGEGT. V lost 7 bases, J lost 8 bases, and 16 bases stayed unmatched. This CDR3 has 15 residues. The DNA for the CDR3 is TGTGCCAGCACCCAGAGTGGGACAGCCAACCGGGGCTACACCTTC. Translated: CASTQSGTANRGYTF.

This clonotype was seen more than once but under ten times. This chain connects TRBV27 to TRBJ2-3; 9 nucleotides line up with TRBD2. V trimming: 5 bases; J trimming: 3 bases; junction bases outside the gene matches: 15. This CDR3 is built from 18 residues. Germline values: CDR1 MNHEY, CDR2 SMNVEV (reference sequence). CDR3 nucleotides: TGTGCCAGCAGTCCGAGCGGGAGGCCCGACGTCGGGACAGATACGCAGTATTTT. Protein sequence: CASSPSGRPDVGTDTQYF.

CDR3 nucleotides: TGTGCCAGTCGAGGGGACAGCGGGGATGAGCAGTTCTTC. Translating it yields CASRGDSGDEQFF. This chain joins TRBV7-3 and TRBJ2-1; TRBD1 or TRBD2 may be the D gene (7 bases each). This CDR3 region has 13 residues. V lost 9 bases and J 8 bases, leaving 17 bases between the germline ends. CDR1 is SGHTA and CDR2 is FQGTGA in the germline V gene.

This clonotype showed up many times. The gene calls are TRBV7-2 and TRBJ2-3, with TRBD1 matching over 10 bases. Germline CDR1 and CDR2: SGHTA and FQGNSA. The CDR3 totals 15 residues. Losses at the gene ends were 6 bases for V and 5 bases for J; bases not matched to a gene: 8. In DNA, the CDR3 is TGTGCCAGCAGACCTCCCGGGACAGGGGTAGATACGCAGTATTTT. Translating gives CASRPPGTGVDTQYF.

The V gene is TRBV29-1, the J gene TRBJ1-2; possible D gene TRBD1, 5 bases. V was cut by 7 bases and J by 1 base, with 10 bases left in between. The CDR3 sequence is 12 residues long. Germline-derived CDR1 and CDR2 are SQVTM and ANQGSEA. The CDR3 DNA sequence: TGCAGCGCAGGGTCTAATAACTATGGCTACACCTTC. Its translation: CSAGSNNYGYTF.

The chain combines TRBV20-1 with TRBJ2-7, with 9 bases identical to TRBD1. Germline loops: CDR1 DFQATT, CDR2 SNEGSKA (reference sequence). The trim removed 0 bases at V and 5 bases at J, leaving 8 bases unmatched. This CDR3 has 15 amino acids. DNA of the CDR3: TGCAGTGCTAGAGATATGGGACAGGGTTTCCACGAGCAGTACTTC. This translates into CSARDMGQGFHEQYF.

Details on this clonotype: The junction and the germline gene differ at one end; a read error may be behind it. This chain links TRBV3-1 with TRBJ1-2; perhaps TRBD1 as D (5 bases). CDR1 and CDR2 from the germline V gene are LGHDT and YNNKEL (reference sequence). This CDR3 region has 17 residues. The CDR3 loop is CASSRQISPGFLYGYNF. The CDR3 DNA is TGTGCCAGCAGCCGCCAAATATCCCCAGGGTTTCTCTATGGTTACAACTTC.

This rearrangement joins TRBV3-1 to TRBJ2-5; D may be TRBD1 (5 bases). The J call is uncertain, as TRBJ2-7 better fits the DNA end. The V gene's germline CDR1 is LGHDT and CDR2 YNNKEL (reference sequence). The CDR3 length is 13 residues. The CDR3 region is CASSQLGRGEQYF. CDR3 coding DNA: TGTGCCAGCAGCCAACTCGGAAGGGGCGAGCAGTACTTC.

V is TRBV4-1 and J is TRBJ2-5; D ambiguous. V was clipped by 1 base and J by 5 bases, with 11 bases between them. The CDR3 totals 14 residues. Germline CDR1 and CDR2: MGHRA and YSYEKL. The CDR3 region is CASSQAAARETQYF. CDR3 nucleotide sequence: TGCGCCAGCAGCCAAGCCGCCGCCCGTGAGACCCAGTACTTC.

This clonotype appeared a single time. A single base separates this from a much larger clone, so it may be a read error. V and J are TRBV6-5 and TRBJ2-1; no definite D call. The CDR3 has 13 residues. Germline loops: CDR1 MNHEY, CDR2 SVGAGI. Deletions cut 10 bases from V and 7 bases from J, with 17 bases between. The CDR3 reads CATNRAAENEQFF. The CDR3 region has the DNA TGTGCCACCAACCGGGCTGCTGAGAATGAGCAGTTCTTC.

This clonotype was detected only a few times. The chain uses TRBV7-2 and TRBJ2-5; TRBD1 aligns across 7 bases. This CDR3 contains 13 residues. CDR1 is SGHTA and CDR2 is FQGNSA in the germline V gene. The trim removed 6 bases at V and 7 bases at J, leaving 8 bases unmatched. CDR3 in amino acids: CASRLTGEATQYF. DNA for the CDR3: TGTGCCAGCAGACTCACAGGGGAAGCGACCCAGTACTTC.

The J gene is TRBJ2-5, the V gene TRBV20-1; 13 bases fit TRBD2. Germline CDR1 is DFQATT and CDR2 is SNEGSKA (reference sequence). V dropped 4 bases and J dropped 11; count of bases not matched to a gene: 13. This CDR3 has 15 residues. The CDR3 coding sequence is TGCAGTGCTAAACGGACTAGCGGGAGTACGGATGAGCAGTACTTC. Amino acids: CSAKRTSGSTDEQYF.

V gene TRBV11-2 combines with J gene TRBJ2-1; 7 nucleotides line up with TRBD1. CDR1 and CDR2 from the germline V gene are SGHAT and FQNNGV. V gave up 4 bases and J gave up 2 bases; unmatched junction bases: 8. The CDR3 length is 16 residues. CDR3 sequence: CASSSGQPGAYNEQFF. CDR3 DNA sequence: TGTGCCAGCAGCTCGGGACAGCCAGGGGCCTACAATGAGCAGTTCTTC.

CDR3 sequence: CASSTIKPGGPNYGYTF. The CDR3 DNA reads as TGTGCCAGCAGTACTATAAAACCAGGGGGACCAAACTATGGCTACACCTTC. The genes are TRBV2 and TRBJ1-2; 7 bases align to TRBD1. Germline CDR1 and CDR2: SNHLY and FYNNEI. J gave up 2 bases and V 5 bases, and 14 bases lay outside the gene matches. The CDR3 consists of 17 residues.

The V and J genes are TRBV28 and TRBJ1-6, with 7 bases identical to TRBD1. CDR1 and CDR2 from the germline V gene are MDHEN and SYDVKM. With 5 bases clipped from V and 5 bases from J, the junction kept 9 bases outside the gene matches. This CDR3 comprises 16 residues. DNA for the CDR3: TGTGCCAGCAGTACCGCTTCAGGGGGACATAATTCACCCCTCCACTTT. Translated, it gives CASSTASGGHNSPLHF.

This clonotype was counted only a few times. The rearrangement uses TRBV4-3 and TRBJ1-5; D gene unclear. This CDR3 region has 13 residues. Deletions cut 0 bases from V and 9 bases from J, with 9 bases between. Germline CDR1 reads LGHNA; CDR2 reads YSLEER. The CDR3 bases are TGCGCCAGCAGCCAAGATCCCTTTGGGCCCCAGCATTTT. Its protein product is CASSQDPFGPQHF.

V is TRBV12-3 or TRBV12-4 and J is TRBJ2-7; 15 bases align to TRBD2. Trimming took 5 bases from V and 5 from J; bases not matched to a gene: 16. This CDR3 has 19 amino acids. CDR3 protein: CASSLRTGTSGGTRHEQYF. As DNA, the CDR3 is TGTGCCAGCAGTCTCCGGACCGGGACTAGCGGGGGGACTAGGCACGAGCAGTACTTC.

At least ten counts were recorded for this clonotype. Written as DNA, the CDR3 is TGTGCCAGCAGCTTAGTTTTCAGCATGAACACTGAAGCTTTCTTT. The encoded protein is CASSLVFSMNTEAFF. The rearrangement uses TRBV11-2 and TRBJ1-1; D remains ambiguous. Germline assignment: CDR1 SGHAT and CDR2 FQNNGV. V lost 1 base and J lost 0, with 9 bases in between. CDR3 length equals 15 residues.

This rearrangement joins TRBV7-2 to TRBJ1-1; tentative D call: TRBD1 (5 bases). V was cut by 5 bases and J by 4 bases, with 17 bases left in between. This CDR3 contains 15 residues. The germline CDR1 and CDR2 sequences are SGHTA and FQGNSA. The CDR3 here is CASSRDRVRGTEAFF. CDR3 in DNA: TGTGCCAGCAGCCGGGACCGGGTCCGTGGCACTGAAGCTTTCTTT.

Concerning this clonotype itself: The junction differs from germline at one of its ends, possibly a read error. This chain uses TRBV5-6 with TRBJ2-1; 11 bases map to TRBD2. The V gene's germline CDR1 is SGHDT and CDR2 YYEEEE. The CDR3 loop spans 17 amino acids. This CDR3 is CASSLPYSGRASNERFF. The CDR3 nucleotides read TGTGCCAGCAGCTTGCCCTATAGCGGGAGGGCCTCTAATGAGCGGTTCTTC. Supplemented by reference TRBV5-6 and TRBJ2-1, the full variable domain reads DAGVTQSPTHLIKTRGQQVTLRCSPKSGHDTVSWYQQALGQGPQFIFQYYEEEERQRGNFPDRFSGHQFPNYSSELNVNALLLGDSALYLCASSLPYSGRASNERFFGPGTRLTVL.

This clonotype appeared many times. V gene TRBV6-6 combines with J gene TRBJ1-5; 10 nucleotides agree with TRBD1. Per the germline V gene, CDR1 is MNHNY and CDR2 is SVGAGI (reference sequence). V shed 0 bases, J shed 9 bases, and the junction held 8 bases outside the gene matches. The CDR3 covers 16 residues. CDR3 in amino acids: CASSYSGQGPGGPQHF. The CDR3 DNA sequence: TGTGCCAGCAGTTACTCGGGACAGGGGCCAGGTGGGCCCCAGCATTTT.

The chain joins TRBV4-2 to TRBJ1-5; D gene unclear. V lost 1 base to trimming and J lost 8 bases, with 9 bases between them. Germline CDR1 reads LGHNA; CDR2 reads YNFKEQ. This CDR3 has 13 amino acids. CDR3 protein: CASSQGNEEPQHF. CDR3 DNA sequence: TGTGCCAGCAGCCAAGGGAATGAAGAGCCCCAGCATTTT.

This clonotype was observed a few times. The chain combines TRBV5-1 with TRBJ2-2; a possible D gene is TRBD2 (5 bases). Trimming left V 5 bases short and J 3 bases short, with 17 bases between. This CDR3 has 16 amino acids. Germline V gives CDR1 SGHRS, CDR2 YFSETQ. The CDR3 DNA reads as TGCGCCAGCAGACCAAGGCCAGCGGAGGACACCGGGGAGCTGTTTTTT. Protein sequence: CASRPRPAEDTGELFF. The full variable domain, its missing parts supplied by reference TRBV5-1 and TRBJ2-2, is KAGVTQTPRYLIKTRGQQVTLSCSPISGHRSVSWYQQTPGQGLQFLFEYFSETQRNKGNFPGRFSGRQFSNSRSEMNVSTLELGDSALYLCASRPRPAEDTGELFFGEGSRLTVL.

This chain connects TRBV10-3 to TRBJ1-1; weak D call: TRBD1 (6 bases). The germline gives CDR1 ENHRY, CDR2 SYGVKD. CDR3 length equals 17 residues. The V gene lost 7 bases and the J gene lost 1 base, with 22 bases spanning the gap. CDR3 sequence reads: CAITEGTPTGGNTEAFF. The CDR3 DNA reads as TGTGCCATCACTGAAGGGACACCCACCGGGGGGAACACTGAAGCTTTCTTT.

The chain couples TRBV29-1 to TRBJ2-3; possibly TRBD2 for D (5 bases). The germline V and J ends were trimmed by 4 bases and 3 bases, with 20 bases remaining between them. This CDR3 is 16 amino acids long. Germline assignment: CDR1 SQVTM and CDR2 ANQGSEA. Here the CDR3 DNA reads TGCAGCGTTGTCCCTCTCTCCAGCACGGGAACAGATACGCAGTATTTT. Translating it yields CSVVPLSSTGTDTQYF.

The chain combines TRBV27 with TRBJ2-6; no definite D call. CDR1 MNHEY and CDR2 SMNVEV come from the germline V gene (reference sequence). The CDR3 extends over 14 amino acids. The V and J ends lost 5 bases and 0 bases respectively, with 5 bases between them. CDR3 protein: CASSGSSGANVLTF. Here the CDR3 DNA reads TGTGCCAGCAGTGGCAGCTCTGGGGCCAACGTCCTGACTTTC.

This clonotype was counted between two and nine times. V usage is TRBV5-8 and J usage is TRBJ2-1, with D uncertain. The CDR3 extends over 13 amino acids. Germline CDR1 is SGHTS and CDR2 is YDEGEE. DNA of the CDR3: TGTGCGGCGGTAGGGCCCCAGACGGGTGAGCAGTTCTTC. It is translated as CAAVGPQTGEQFF.

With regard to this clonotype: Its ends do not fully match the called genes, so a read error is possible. CDR3 coding DNA: TGTGCCAGCGCCGTGACAGGTTTATCCGAGAAGTACTTC. Translating it yields CASAVTGLSEKYF. The rearrangement joins TRBV2 to TRBJ2-7, with D perhaps matching TRBD1 (6 bases). The CDR3 has 13 residues. Germline lookup yields CDR1 SNHLY and CDR2 FYNNEI.

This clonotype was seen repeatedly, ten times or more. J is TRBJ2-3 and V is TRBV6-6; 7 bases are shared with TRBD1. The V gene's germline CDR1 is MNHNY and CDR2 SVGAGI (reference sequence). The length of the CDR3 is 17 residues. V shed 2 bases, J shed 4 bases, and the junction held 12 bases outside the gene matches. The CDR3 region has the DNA TGTGCCAGCAGTTACGCGACAGGGCCGGGCGGCCCAGATACGCAGTATTTT. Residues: CASSYATGPGGPDTQYF.

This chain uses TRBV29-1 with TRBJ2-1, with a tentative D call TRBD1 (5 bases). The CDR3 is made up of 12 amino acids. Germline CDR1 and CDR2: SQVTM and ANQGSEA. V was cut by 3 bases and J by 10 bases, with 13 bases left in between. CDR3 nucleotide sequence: TGCAGCGTTGACAGGGCGGCGGACGAGCAGTTCTTC. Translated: CSVDRAADEQFF.